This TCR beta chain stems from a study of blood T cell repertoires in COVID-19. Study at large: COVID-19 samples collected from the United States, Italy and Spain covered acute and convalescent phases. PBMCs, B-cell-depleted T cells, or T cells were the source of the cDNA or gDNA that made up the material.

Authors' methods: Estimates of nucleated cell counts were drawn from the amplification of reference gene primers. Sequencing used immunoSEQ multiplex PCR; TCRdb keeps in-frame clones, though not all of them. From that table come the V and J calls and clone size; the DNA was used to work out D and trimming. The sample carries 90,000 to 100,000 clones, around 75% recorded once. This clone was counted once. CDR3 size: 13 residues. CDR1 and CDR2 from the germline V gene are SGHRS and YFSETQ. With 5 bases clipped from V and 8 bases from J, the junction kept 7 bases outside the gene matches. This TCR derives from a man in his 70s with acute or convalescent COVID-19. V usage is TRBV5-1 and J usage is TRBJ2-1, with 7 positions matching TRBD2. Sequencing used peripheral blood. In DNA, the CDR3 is TGCGCCAGCAGGAGCGGGATCGGGGATGAGCAGTTCTTC. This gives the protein CASRSGIGDEQFF. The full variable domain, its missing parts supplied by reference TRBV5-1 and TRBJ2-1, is KAGVTQTPRYLIKTRGQQVTLSCSPISGHRSVSWYQQTPGQGLQFLFEYFSETQRNKGNFPGRFSGRQFSNSRSEMNVSTLELGDSALYLCASRSGIGDEQFFGPGTRLTVL.